This T cell receptor beta chain emerged from a study of CD8+ T cells in alopecia areata. Described treatment: oral pan-JAK inhibitor, 5-10 mg twice daily. Peripheral blood, together with lesional scalp punch biopsies, was collected from alopecia areata patients. Reverse transcribed after extraction, RNA yielded cDNA as the sequencing template. Method: immunoSEQ multiplex PCR; TCRdb's copy keeps in-frame clones and lacks some. Seen here are approximately 190,000 clones, 58% observed once, and the top ten hold more than 5.5%. With regard to this clone: Its antigen remains unknown.

The V and J ends lost 4 bases and 1 base respectively, with 10 bases between them. The CDR3 spans 14 residues. Germline-derived CDR1 and CDR2 are MNHEY and SVGAGI. Overall study results and limits: Under tofacitinib, fewer expanded CD8+ clones appeared among the top 100 scalp clones. An increase in clonality over normal scalp was evident in lesional scalp, especially alopecia totalis/universalis.

The J gene is TRBJ1-1, the V gene TRBV6-5; D is perhaps TRBD1 (5 bases). This clonotype originated in a human donor with alopecia areata. The sequences come from CD4+ T cells sorted from blood, collected at week 24, from a patient treated with tofacitinib. For the CDR3, the DNA is TGTGCCAGCAGTTGGGACGGACCGAACACTGAAGCTTTCTTT. It codes for CASSWDGPNTEAFF.